These T cell receptor beta chains were read from a single sample in a study of T cell responses to AZD1222 COVID-19 vaccine. Some clones are missing from TCRdb's copy, which holds only in-frame ones; the method was immunoSEQ multiplex PCR. The sample lists over 150,000 clones, 87% occurring once. The sample in question was peripheral blood, obtained on day 0 of AZD1222 vaccination. These receptors were collected from an adult in good health. The CDR3 runs from the conserved cysteine through the conserved F or W. The D gene is left open where the match is weak. Clone size is stated in some rows and not others, as once, few, many or a class when expanded.

CDR3	DNA	V	D	J	size
CASSLTTGVSTEAFF	TGTGCCAGCAGCTTGACGACAGGGGTTAGCACTGAAGCTTTCTTT	TRBV7-6	TRBD1	TRBJ1-1	.
CASRDNGGYTF	TGTGCCAGTAGAGACAATGGAGGCTACACCTTC	TRBV19	.	TRBJ1-2	.
CASSLAGSNEKLFF	TGCGCCAGCAGCTTGGCGGGATCTAATGAAAAACTGTTTTTT	TRBV5-1	.	TRBJ1-4	.
CASSTYPGAGGTEAFF	TGTGCCAGTAGTACCTACCCTGGGGCAGGGGGTACTGAAGCTTTCTTT	TRBV19	TRBD1	TRBJ1-1	.
CASSDLGAQGQNTEAFF	TGTGCCAGCAGCGACCTAGGGGCTCAGGGTCAGAACACTGAAGCTTTCTTT	TRBV5-6	.	TRBJ1-1	.
CASTLSPGVDYGYTF	TGCGCCAGCACCCTTAGTCCAGGGGTGGACTATGGCTACACCTTC	TRBV4-1	.	TRBJ1-2	few
CASRETRTGVNEKLFF	TGTGCCAGCAGGGAGACGCGGACAGGGGTTAATGAAAAACTGTTTTTT	TRBV2	TRBD1	TRBJ1-4	.
CASSLWSRDNSPLHF	TGTGCCAGCAGTTTATGGTCCAGGGATAATTCACCCCTCCACTTT	TRBV28	.	TRBJ1-6	.
CASSQPRQGAGGYTF	TGCGCCAGCAGCCAGCCCCGACAGGGGGCGGGAGGCTACACCTTC	TRBV4-1	TRBD1	TRBJ1-2	once
CASSQGGGTGELFF	TGTGCCAGCAGCCAGGGGGGCGGAACCGGGGAGCTGTTTTTT	TRBV3-1/TRBV3-2	.	TRBJ2-2	.
CASSTGGAETQYF	TGTGCCAGCAGTACAGGGGGCGCAGAGACCCAGTACTTC	TRBV9	TRBD1	TRBJ2-5	.
CASRGQDTYEQYF	TGTGCCAGCAGAGGACAGGACACCTACGAGCAGTACTTC	TRBV25-1	TRBD1	TRBJ2-7	.
CASSPVQETQYF	TGTGCCAGCTCACCGGTCCAAGAGACCCAGTACTTC	TRBV18	.	TRBJ2-5	.